This T cell receptor (beta chain) emerged from a study of cytomegalovirus exposure and HLA in healthy donors. Primers: 60 Vbeta forward and 13 Jbeta reverse. TCRdb's table, derived via immunoSEQ multiplex PCR, lists solely in-frame clones and lacks some. Among some 190,000 clones listed, around 76% were seen once. Concerning this clone: Its antigen is unidentified.

Germline V lookup: CDR1 SGHTA, CDR2 FQGNSA. V lost 3 bases to trimming and J lost 8 bases, with 11 bases between them. This CDR3 spans 13 amino acids. Study findings and constraints: Later examination showed HLA-associated TCR beta chains had greater clonal expansion than equally common others. Previous analysis showed most TCR beta V segments were productive about 87% or about 30% of the time.

This chain connects TRBV7-2 to TRBJ2-1; D perhaps matches TRBD2 (5 bases). The TCR sequence derives from a woman younger than 45 in good health and CMV-seropositive. The sample taken for sequencing was PBMCs. The CDR3 is CASSFRHGDEQFF. Here the CDR3 DNA reads TGTGCCAGCAGCTTCCGACACGGGGATGAGCAGTTCTTC.